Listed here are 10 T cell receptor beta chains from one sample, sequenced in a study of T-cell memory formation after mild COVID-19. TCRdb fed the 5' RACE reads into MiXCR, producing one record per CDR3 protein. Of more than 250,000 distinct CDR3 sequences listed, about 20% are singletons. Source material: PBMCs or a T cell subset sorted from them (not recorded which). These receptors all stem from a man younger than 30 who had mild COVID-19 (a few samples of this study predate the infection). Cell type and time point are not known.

The CDR3 nucleotides are TGTGCCATCCCAGGGTCAACAGGTTCGGACGGTGAGGAGACCCAGTACTTC. Its protein product is CAIPGSTGSDGEETQYF. The chain uses TRBV6-5 and TRBJ2-5; maybe TRBD1 (5 bases). The CDR3 extends over 17 amino acids. CDR1 is MNHEY and CDR2 is SVGAGI in the germline V gene. V dropped 10 bases and J dropped 5 bases, with 29 bases sitting between them.

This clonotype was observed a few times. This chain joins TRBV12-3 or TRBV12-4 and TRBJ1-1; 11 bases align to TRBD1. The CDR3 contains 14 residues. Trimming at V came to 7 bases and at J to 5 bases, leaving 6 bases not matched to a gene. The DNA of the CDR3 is TGTGCCAGCACCACCGGGACAGGGGGAACTGAAGCTTTCTTT. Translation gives CASTTGTGGTEAFF.

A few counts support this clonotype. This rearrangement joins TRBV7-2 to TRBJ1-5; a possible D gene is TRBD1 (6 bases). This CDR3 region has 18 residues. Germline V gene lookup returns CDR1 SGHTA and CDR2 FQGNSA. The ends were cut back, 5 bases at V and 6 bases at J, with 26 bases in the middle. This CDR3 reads CASSAHPVSGAESQPQHF. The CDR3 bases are TGTGCCAGCAGCGCCCACCCCGTTTCGGGGGCTGAAAGTCAGCCCCAGCATTTT.

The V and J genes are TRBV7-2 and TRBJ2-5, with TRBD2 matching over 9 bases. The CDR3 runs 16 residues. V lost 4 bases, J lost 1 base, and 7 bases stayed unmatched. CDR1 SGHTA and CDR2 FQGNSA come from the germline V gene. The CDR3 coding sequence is TGTGCCAGCAGCTCCCGACTAGCGGCGATCCAAGAGACCCAGTACTTC. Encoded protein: CASSSRLAAIQETQYF.

CDR3 region: CSARDRLNTEAFF. The CDR3 bases are TGCAGTGCTAGGGACAGGCTGAACACTGAAGCTTTCTTT. The chain has TRBV20-1 and TRBJ1-1; 7 bases map to TRBD1. Trimming at V came to 3 bases and at J to 0 bases, leaving 1 base not matched to a gene. Germline CDR1 is DFQATT and CDR2 is SNEGSKA (reference sequence). The CDR3 totals 13 residues.

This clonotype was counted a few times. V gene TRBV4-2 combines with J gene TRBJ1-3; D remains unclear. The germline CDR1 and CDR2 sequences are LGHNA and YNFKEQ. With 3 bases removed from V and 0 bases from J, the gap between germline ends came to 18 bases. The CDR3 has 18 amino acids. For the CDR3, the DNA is TGTGCCAGCAGCCATATCGGGCTCATAGGGAGCTCTGGAAACACCATATATTTT. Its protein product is CASSHIGLIGSSGNTIYF.

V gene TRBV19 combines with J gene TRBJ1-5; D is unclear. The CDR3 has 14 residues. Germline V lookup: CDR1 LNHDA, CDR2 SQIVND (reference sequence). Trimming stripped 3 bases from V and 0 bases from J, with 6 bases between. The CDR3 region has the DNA TGTGCCAGTAGTATTGGGTATAGCAATCAGCCCCAGCATTTT. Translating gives CASSIGYSNQPQHF.

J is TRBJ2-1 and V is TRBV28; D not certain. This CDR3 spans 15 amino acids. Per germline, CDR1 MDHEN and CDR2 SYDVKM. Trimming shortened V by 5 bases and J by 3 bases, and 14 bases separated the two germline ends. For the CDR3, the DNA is TGTGCCAGCAGTCTCCCCGGCCGCCTCTACAATGAGCAGTTCTTC. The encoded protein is CASSLPGRLYNEQFF.

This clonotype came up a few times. CDR3 DNA: TGTGCCAGCAGTTACTTTGGCGGCTCCTACAATGAGCAGTTCTTC. Protein sequence: CASSYFGGSYNEQFF. This chain uses TRBV6-2 or TRBV6-3 with TRBJ2-1; D gene unclear. Trimming shortened V by 1 base and J by 0 bases, and 7 bases separated the two germline ends. This CDR3 has 15 amino acids. The germline V gene has CDR1 MNHEY and CDR2 SVGEGT.

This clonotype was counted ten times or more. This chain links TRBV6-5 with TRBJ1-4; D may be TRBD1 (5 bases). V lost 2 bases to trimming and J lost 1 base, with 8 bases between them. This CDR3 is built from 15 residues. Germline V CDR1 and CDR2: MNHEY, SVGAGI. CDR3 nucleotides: TGTGCCAGCAGTTACGCAGGGTTAACTAATGAAAAACTGTTTTTT. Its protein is CASSYAGLTNEKLFF.